This T cell receptor (beta chain) was identified during a study of T cells after yellow fever vaccination. At the level of the study: For low cell numbers, libraries were made with SMART-Seq v4 Ultra Low Input.

TCRdb reprocessed the 5' RACE reads with MiXCR, giving one entry per CDR3 protein. The table records around 320,000 distinct CDR3 sequences, approximately 4% of them present only once. The ends were cut back, 1 base at V and 2 bases at J, with 19 bases in the middle. This CDR3 region has 18 residues. In germline, CDR1 is SGHRS, CDR2 YFSETQ. Study-level results: Primary-vaccination clones mostly resurfaced post-booster (nearly 97% CD4, approximately 89% CD8). Highly abundant clonotypes carried over from the bulk population could end up in FACS-sorted repertoires as contaminants.

About this clonotype: As yet, its antigen is unknown.

This chain connects TRBV5-1 to TRBJ1-5; D may be TRBD1 (5 bases). The starting material was PBMCs, obtained 15 days after the yellow fever booster vaccination. The TCR comes from a man younger than 35 who received the YFV17D yellow fever vaccine. Written as DNA, the CDR3 is TGCGCCAGCAGCTTGTTTCCTGCGGGGGTCGGTGGCAATCAGCCCCAGCATTTT. Translated, it gives CASSLFPAGVGGNQPQHF.